Below, 21 T cell receptor beta chains from the same sample are listed, as sequenced in a study of shared clonotypes between healthy human individuals. Profiled with immunoSEQ multiplex PCR; TCRdb holds only in-frame clones, not every one. The profile shows about 87,000 clones, over 40% of them singletons. The sequenced sample was PBMCs. These receptor sequences come from a woman aged 40 to 55 in good health. Some clones in this sample may be carry-over from other donors' samples.

This clone was recorded at least ten times. This rearrangement joins TRBV19 to TRBJ1-5, with D possibly TRBD1 on 6 matching bases. Germline V CDR1 and CDR2: LNHDA, SQIVND (reference sequence). This CDR3 region has 14 residues. V was clipped by 9 bases and J by 0 bases, with 12 bases between them. CDR3: CASVGQLSNQPQHF. The CDR3 nucleotides read TGTGCCAGCGTTGGACAGCTTAGCAATCAGCCCCAGCATTTT. The full variable domain, completed using reference TRBV19 and TRBJ1-5, is DGGITQSPKYLFRKEGQNVTLSCEQNLNHDAMYWYRQDPGQGLRLIYYSQIVNDFQKGDIAEGYSVSREKKESFPLTVTSAQKNPTAFYLCASVGQLSNQPQHFGDGTRLSIL.

This clone was detected ten times or more. The chain combines TRBV27 with TRBJ2-1; TRBD2 matches 9 bases. V lost 2 bases and J lost 3; bases outside the gene matches: 8. This CDR3 is built from 17 residues. Looked up from germline, CDR1 is MNHEY and CDR2 is SMNVEV (reference sequence). The CDR3 region is CASSLASGASIYNEQFF. The DNA for the CDR3 is TGTGCCAGCAGTTTAGCTAGCGGGGCCTCAATCTACAATGAGCAGTTCTTC.

In its sample, this clone is medium-sized (0.01 to 0.1%). The J gene is TRBJ2-1, the V gene TRBV5-4; D is undetermined. CDR3 length: 15 residues. V was pared by 2 bases and J by 2 bases, with 11 bases between. In germline, CDR1 is SGHNT, CDR2 YYREEE (reference sequence). Here the CDR3 reads CASSLVPEAYNEQFF. The CDR3 bases are TGTGCCAGCAGCTTAGTTCCAGAGGCCTACAATGAGCAGTTCTTC. The variable domain in full, with the rest retrieved from reference TRBV5-4 and TRBJ2-1, is ETGVTQSPTHLIKTRGQQVTLRCSSQSGHNTVSWYQQALGQGPQFIFQYYREEENGRGNFPPRFSGLQFPNYSSELNVNALELDDSALYLCASSLVPEAYNEQFFGPGTRLTVL.

V is TRBV6-5 and J is TRBJ1-1; D might be TRBD1 (5 bases). The CDR3 runs to 13 residues. Per the germline V gene, CDR1 is MNHEY and CDR2 is SVGAGI. V was cut by 7 bases and J by 7 bases, with 16 bases left in between. The CDR3 region is CASTKGGVNEAFF. The CDR3 DNA reads TGTGCCAGCACCAAGGGAGGGGTCAATGAAGCTTTCTTT.

This clone was seen only once. A much larger clone differs by one base, so this may be a read error. This sequence joins TRBV19 and TRBJ2-7; D gene uncertain. Per the germline V gene, CDR1 is LNHDA and CDR2 is SQIVND (reference sequence). The CDR3 has 15 residues. The V end was cut by 5 bases, the J end by 0 bases, with 14 bases between. The CDR3 nucleotides are TGTGCCAGTAGTTCCTTGATGCGGAACTCCTACGAGCAGTACTTC. Its protein product is CASSSLMRNSYEQYF. Looking up the rest from reference TRBV19 and TRBJ2-7 gives the full variable domain: DGGITQSPKYLFRKEGQNVTLSCEQNLNHDAMYWYRQDPGQGLRLIYYSQIVNDFQKGDIAEGYSVSREKKESFPLTVTSAQKNPTAFYLCASSSLMRNSYEQYFGPGTRLTVT.

This clone was detected ten times or more. The chain couples TRBV27 to TRBJ2-7, with D possibly matching TRBD1 (6 bases). The germline CDR1 and CDR2 sequences are MNHEY and SMNVEV (reference sequence). Trimming stripped 0 bases from V and 4 bases from J, with 7 bases between. This CDR3 region has 13 residues. As DNA, the CDR3 is TGTGCCAGCAGTTTATCGGGGGCGTACGAGCAGTACTTC. This translates into CASSLSGAYEQYF.

This sequence joins TRBV30 and TRBJ2-2; D not resolved. This CDR3 contains 15 residues. Trimming pared 1 base from V and 3 bases from J, leaving 12 bases between. CDR1 is GTSNPN, CDR2 SVGIG, per germline (reference sequence). The CDR3 loop reads CAWSAFQVYTGELFF. DNA of the CDR3: TGTGCCTGGAGTGCGTTCCAGGTGTACACCGGGGAGCTGTTTTTT.

Of note for this clone: A read error is the likely source, as a far larger clone sits one nucleotide away. In the same sample, other DNA sequences code for this CDR3. This chain connects TRBV30 to TRBJ2-5; D remains unclear. With the DNA end fitting TRBJ2-7 better, the J assignment may be wrong. Germline values: CDR1 GTSNPN, CDR2 SVGIG (reference sequence). The CDR3 is 11 residues long. CDR3 in amino acids: CAWTAGYEQYF. In DNA form, the CDR3 reads TGTGCTTGGACGGCCGGTTACGAGCAGTACTTC.

The chain couples TRBV7-6 to TRBJ2-6; D is unresolved. The V and J ends lost 0 bases and 2 bases respectively, with 8 bases between them. The CDR3 covers 16 residues. The V gene's germline CDR1 is SGHVS and CDR2 FNYEAQ. Here the CDR3 reads CASSLAAGPGANVLTF. The CDR3 nucleotides are TGTGCCAGCAGCTTAGCAGCCGGGCCTGGGGCCAACGTCCTGACTTTC.

This rearrangement joins TRBV29-1 to TRBJ1-5; D might be TRBD1 (5 bases). Looked up from germline, CDR1 is SQVTM and CDR2 is ANQGSEA. The CDR3 spans 14 residues. V shed 5 bases and J shed 2 bases, with 13 bases lying between them. In DNA form, the CDR3 reads TGCAGCGTTACTGAGGGGATCGGCAATCAGCCCCAGCATTTT. Its protein product is CSVTEGIGNQPQHF.

CDR3 sequence (DNA): TGTGCCAGCAGCCTCACGGCGGTGAACACTGAAGCTTTCTTT. Translating gives CASSLTAVNTEAFF. The chain uses TRBV13 and TRBJ1-1, with D unclear. Between the trimmed V and J ends, which lost 5 bases and 0 bases, there was a span of 10 bases. Germline V gene sequence: CDR1 PRHDT, CDR2 FYEKMQ (reference sequence). The CDR3 is made up of 14 amino acids.

This chain links TRBV2 with TRBJ2-6, with D hard to call. CDR1 and CDR2 (germline): SNHLY, FYNNEI. Trimming cost V 4 bases and J 2 bases, with 3 bases left between them. CDR3 size: 13 residues. The CDR3 sequence is CASSVAGANVLTF. The CDR3 DNA reads TGTGCCAGCAGTGTAGCTGGGGCCAACGTCCTGACTTTC.

This clone has a handful of counts. The J gene is TRBJ2-7, the V gene TRBV5-4; either TRBD1 or TRBD2 may fit D (5 bases each). CDR3 length: 14 amino acids. Germline V CDR1 and CDR2: SGHNT, YYREEE (reference sequence). The V end was cut by 0 bases, the J end by 4 bases, with 11 bases between. The CDR3 nucleotides read TGTGCCAGCAGCTTGGGTAGCAGGGAGTACGAGCAGTACTTC. Its protein is CASSLGSREYEQYF. Together with reference TRBV5-4 and TRBJ2-7, the CDR3 gives the full variable domain: ETGVTQSPTHLIKTRGQQVTLRCSSQSGHNTVSWYQQALGQGPQFIFQYYREEENGRGNFPPRFSGLQFPNYSSELNVNALELDDSALYLCASSLGSREYEQYFGPGTRLTVT.

This clone was detected ten times or more. The rearrangement joins TRBV5-8 to TRBJ2-1, with no clear D. Trimming stripped 0 bases from V and 0 bases from J, with 7 bases between. Germline V gives CDR1 SGHTS, CDR2 YDEGEE. The CDR3 runs to 15 residues. This CDR3 is CASSLAQGSYNEQFF. CDR3 nucleotides: TGTGCCAGCAGCTTGGCACAAGGCTCCTACAATGAGCAGTTCTTC.

This clone has only a few counts. This sequence is one base from a far larger clone and is likely a read error. The chain joins TRBV20-1 to TRBJ2-5; D gene uncertain. There are 11 residues in the CDR3. Germline CDR1 DFQATT, CDR2 SNEGSKA (reference sequence). CDR3 nucleotide sequence: TGCAGCGGACGGTTAGGAGAGACCCAGTACTTC. Its protein product is CSGRLGETQYF.

The rearrangement links TRBV5-8 to TRBJ2-4; TRBD2 aligns across 13 bases. Germline V gene lookup returns CDR1 SGHTS and CDR2 YDEGEE. Trimming took 4 bases from V and 0 from J; bases not matched to a gene: 4. This CDR3 is built from 17 residues. The CDR3 bases are TGTGCCAGCAGCCCGGGGACTAGCGGGGAAGCCAAAAACATTCAGTACTTC. It codes for CASSPGTSGEAKNIQYF.

The chain has TRBV9 and TRBJ2-1; 13 positions match TRBD2. Germline V gene data show CDR1 as SGDLS and CDR2 as YYNGEE. V dropped 0 bases and J dropped 9; count of bases not matched to a gene: 6. This CDR3 has 16 residues. The CDR3 sequence: CASSVGGLAGVIEQFF. DNA for the CDR3: TGTGCCAGCAGCGTAGGCGGACTAGCGGGAGTCATTGAGCAGTTCTTC.

This clone was seen ten or more times. The gene calls are TRBV28 and TRBJ1-3; 7 positions agree with TRBD1. This CDR3 has 15 residues. With V trimmed by 7 bases and J by 3 bases, 9 bases remained unmatched. The germline gives CDR1 MDHEN, CDR2 SYDVKM. This chain's CDR3 is CASTHGTAFGNTIYF. The CDR3 DNA sequence: TGTGCCAGCACCCACGGGACAGCTTTTGGAAACACCATATATTTT. The full variable domain, its missing parts supplied by reference TRBV28 and TRBJ1-3, is DVKVTQSSRYLVKRTGEKVFLECVQDMDHENMFWYRQDPGLGLRLIYFSYDVKMKEKGDIPEGYSVSREKKERFSLILESASTNQTSMYLCASTHGTAFGNTIYFGEGSWLTVV.

This clone showed up just once. This chain uses TRBV10-3 with TRBJ2-7; maybe TRBD1 (5 bases). V was cut by 4 bases and J by 2 bases, with 15 bases left in between. Per germline, CDR1 ENHRY and CDR2 SYGVKD. The CDR3 is 15 residues long. This CDR3 reads CAISVSGSNTYEQYF. CDR3 nucleotide sequence: TGTGCCATCAGTGTATCAGGGTCTAACACCTACGAGCAGTACTTC.

This clone has only a few counts. The sample holds other DNA sequences that translate to the same CDR3. The CDR3 sequence is CASSSLTGDNTEAFF. The CDR3 DNA follows: TGTGCCAGCAGTTCTCTGACAGGGGACAACACTGAAGCTTTCTTT. The rearrangement links TRBV28 to TRBJ1-1; 8 bases align to TRBD1. The CDR3 loop spans 15 amino acids. V trimming: 4 bases; J trimming: 2 bases; junction bases outside the gene matches: 6. The germline CDR1 and CDR2 sequences are MDHEN and SYDVKM.

The chain joins TRBV27 to TRBJ1-3; D unresolved. Germline V gene sequence: CDR1 MNHEY, CDR2 SMNVEV (reference sequence). V was clipped by 4 bases and J by 0 bases, with 10 bases between them. The CDR3 spans 15 residues. The CDR3 DNA follows: TGTGCCAGCAGTTCGTACACCCTCTCTGGAAACACCATATATTTT. Its translation is CASSSYTLSGNTIYF.